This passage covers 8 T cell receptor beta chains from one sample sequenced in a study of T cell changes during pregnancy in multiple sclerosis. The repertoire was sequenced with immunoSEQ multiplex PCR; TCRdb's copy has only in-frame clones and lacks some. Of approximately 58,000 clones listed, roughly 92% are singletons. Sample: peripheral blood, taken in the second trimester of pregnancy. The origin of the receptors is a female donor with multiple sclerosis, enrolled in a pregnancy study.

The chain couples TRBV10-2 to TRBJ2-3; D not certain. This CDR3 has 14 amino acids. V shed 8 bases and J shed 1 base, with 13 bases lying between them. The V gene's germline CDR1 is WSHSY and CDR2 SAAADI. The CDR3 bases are TGCGCCAGCGGAACTGGTGGAGGCACAGATACGCAGTATTTT. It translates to CASGTGGGTDTQYF.

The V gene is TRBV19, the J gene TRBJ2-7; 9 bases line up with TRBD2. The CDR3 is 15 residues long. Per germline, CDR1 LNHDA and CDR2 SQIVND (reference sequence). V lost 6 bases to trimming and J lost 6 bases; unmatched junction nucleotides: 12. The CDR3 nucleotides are TGTGCCAGTAGCCTCTTGGCGGGAGGGCCAGGCGAGCAGTACTTC. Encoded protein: CASSLLAGGPGEQYF.

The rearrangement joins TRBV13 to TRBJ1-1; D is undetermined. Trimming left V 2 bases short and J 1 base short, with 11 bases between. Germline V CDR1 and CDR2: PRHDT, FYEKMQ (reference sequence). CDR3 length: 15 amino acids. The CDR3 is CASSLPAYGNTEAFF. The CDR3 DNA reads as TGTGCCAGCAGCTTACCAGCGTATGGGAACACTGAAGCTTTCTTT.

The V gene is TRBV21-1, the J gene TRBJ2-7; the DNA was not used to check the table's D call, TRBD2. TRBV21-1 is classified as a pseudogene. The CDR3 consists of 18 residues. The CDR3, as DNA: TGTGCCAGCAGCAAAGAAGAAACTAGCGGGTCGATCTCCTACGAGCAGTACTTC. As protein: CASSKEETSGSISYEQYF.

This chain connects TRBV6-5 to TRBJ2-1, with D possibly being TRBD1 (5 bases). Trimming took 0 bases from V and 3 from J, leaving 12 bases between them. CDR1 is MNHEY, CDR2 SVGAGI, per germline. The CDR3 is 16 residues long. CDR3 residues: CASSYSMGRGYNEQFF. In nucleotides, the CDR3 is TGTGCCAGCAGTTACTCGATGGGAAGGGGCTACAATGAGCAGTTCTTC.

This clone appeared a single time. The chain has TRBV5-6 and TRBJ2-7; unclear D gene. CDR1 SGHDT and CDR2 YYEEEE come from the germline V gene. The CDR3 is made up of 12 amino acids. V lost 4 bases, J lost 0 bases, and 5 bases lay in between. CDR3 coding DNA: TGTGCCAGCAGCGCGAGCTCCTACGAGCAGTACTTC. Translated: CASSASSYEQYF.

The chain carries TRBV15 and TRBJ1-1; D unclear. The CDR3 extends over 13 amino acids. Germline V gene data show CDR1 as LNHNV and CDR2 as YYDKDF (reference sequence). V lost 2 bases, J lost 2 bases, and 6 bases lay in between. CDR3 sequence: CATSRQYNTEAFF. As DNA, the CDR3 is TGTGCCACCAGCAGACAGTACAACACTGAAGCTTTCTTT.

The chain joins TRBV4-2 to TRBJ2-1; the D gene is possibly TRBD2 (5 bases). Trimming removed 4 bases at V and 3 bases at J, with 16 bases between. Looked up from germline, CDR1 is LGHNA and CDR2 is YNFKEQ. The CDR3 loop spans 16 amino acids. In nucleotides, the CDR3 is TGTGCCAGCAGCCCTCCTCCGAGGGCTCACTACAATGAGCAGTTCTTC. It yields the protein CASSPPPRAHYNEQFF.